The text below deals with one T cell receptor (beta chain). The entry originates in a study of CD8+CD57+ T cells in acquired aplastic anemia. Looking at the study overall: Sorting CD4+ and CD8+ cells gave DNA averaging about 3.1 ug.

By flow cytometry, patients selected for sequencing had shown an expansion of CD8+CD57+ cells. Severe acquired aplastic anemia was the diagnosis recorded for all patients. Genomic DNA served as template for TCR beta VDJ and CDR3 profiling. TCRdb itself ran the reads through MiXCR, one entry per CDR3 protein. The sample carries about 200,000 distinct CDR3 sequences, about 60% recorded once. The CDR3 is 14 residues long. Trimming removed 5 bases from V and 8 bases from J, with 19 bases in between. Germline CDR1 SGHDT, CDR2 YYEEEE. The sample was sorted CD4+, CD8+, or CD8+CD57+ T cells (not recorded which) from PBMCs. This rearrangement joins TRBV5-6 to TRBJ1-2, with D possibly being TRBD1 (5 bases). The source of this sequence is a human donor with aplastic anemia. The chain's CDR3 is CASRQDTLPQGYTF. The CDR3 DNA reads TGTGCCAGCAGACAGGACACCCTTCCTCAAGGCTACACCTTC.